This is a list of T cell receptor beta chains from one sample in a study of blood T cell repertoires in COVID-19. Only in-frame clones appear in the TCRdb table, and some are missing; sequencing was by immunoSEQ multiplex PCR. The profile shows hundreds of thousands of clones, roughly 84% of them singletons. The sample consisted of PBMCs or T cells enriched from blood (not recorded which). These receptors all come from a woman in her thirties or forties who had recovered from COVID-19. Each CDR3 is given with its conserved first and last residue. The order of the fields is clone size, J gene, V gene, CDR3 protein. Clone size is not always given. Where it is, it says once, few, many or a class for expanded clones.

abundance: -
j_gene: TRBJ1-1
v_gene: TRBV5-1
CDR3aa: CASSLNVGEAFF

abundance: -
j_gene: TRBJ2-7
v_gene: TRBV10-3
CDR3aa: CAISESGQALTTRQYF

abundance: -
j_gene: TRBJ2-3
v_gene: TRBV5-1
CDR3aa: CASRAEASTDTQYF

abundance: -
j_gene: TRBJ1-1
v_gene: TRBV29-1
CDR3aa: CSVVGLDTEAFF

abundance: -
j_gene: TRBJ1-1
v_gene: TRBV5-1
CDR3aa: CASSLQGTVNTEAFF

abundance: -
j_gene: TRBJ2-3
v_gene: TRBV5-1
CDR3aa: CASSRTSGRGRDTQYF

abundance: -
j_gene: TRBJ2-5
v_gene: TRBV7-9
CDR3aa: CASSWTGETQYF

abundance: -
j_gene: TRBJ2-1
v_gene: TRBV5-5
CDR3aa: CASSPKHNEQFF

abundance: -
j_gene: TRBJ1-5
v_gene: TRBV10-3
CDR3aa: CAISDFTEPQHF

abundance: -
j_gene: TRBJ2-7
v_gene: TRBV2
CDR3aa: CASSAGTSGVYEQYF

abundance: -
j_gene: TRBJ1-6
v_gene: TRBV20-1
CDR3aa: CSASSSSYNSPLHF

abundance: -
j_gene: TRBJ2-3
v_gene: TRBV11-3
CDR3aa: CASTSGTAGSTDTQYF

abundance: -
j_gene: TRBJ1-4
v_gene: TRBV27
CDR3aa: CASREAGAANEKLFF

abundance: -
j_gene: TRBJ2-1
v_gene: TRBV19
CDR3aa: CASSPEARAYNEQFF

abundance: few
j_gene: TRBJ1-2
v_gene: TRBV30
CDR3aa: CAWSGGTGQIYGYTF

abundance: -
j_gene: TRBJ2-3
v_gene: TRBV27
CDR3aa: CASSFRPLAGGLTDTQYF

abundance: -
j_gene: TRBJ1-2
v_gene: TRBV6-4
CDR3aa: CASSDSMDVPGSYGYTF

abundance: -
j_gene: TRBJ1-3
v_gene: TRBV27
CDR3aa: CAAGTPPGNTIYF

abundance: -
j_gene: TRBJ1-2
v_gene: TRBV10-2
CDR3aa: CASSERQGAGYDYGYTF

abundance: -
j_gene: TRBJ1-2
v_gene: TRBV7-9
CDR3aa: CASSLLVGMGEGYTF

abundance: -
j_gene: TRBJ1-1
v_gene: TRBV30
CDR3aa: CAWSVFWGRTTEAFF

abundance: -
j_gene: TRBJ2-5
v_gene: TRBV5-6
CDR3aa: CASSLRGRETQYF

abundance: -
j_gene: TRBJ2-1
v_gene: TRBV19
CDR3aa: CASSPNRAGVRNEQFF

abundance: -
j_gene: TRBJ2-1
v_gene: TRBV12-5
CDR3aa: CASGPDKFYNEQFF

abundance: -
j_gene: TRBJ1-4
v_gene: TRBV30
CDR3aa: CAWSGLGRDEKLFF

abundance: -
j_gene: TRBJ1-1
v_gene: TRBV9
CDR3aa: CASSGQGTIYDTEAFF

abundance: once
j_gene: TRBJ2-2
v_gene: TRBV18
CDR3aa: CASSPRVAPNTGELFF

abundance: -
j_gene: TRBJ1-5
v_gene: TRBV7-2
CDR3aa: CASSRGQNPNQPQHF

abundance: -
j_gene: TRBJ2-1
v_gene: TRBV27
CDR3aa: CASSPTRDRGEKYNEQFF

abundance: -
j_gene: TRBJ1-5
v_gene: TRBV18
CDR3aa: CASSQGTGGDQPQHF

abundance: -
j_gene: TRBJ1-2
v_gene: TRBV5-4
CDR3aa: CASSLAGTWGYTF

abundance: -
j_gene: TRBJ1-1
v_gene: TRBV5-6
CDR3aa: CASSRGGSVAFF

abundance: -
j_gene: TRBJ2-1
v_gene: TRBV5-1
CDR3aa: CASSLQFNEQFF

abundance: -
j_gene: TRBJ2-2
v_gene: TRBV29-1
CDR3aa: CSVRTGRTGELFF

abundance: -
j_gene: TRBJ2-1
v_gene: TRBV5-1
CDR3aa: CASSFGESYNEQFF

abundance: -
j_gene: TRBJ2-7
v_gene: TRBV12-3/TRBV12-4
CDR3aa: CASSLNINEQYF

abundance: few
j_gene: TRBJ2-1
v_gene: TRBV11-2
CDR3aa: CASSLGTSGREPYNEQFF

abundance: -
j_gene: TRBJ2-2
v_gene: TRBV19
CDR3aa: CASSFTSGRVTGELFF

abundance: -
j_gene: TRBJ2-7
v_gene: TRBV6-2/TRBV6-3
CDR3aa: CASSYSRTSGLPYEQYF

abundance: few
j_gene: TRBJ1-2
v_gene: TRBV5-1
CDR3aa: CASSLQEVDGYTF

abundance: -
j_gene: TRBJ2-1
v_gene: TRBV5-1
CDR3aa: CASSFELAGEGEQFF

abundance: -
j_gene: TRBJ1-2
v_gene: TRBV19
CDR3aa: CATKTGTTYGYTF

abundance: -
j_gene: TRBJ1-4
v_gene: TRBV7-6
CDR3aa: CASSNRQGADEKLFF

abundance: -
j_gene: TRBJ2-7
v_gene: TRBV6-5
CDR3aa: CASSTGTGTYEQYF

abundance: -
j_gene: TRBJ2-7
v_gene: TRBV27
CDR3aa: CASSAWDRGREQYF

abundance: once
j_gene: TRBJ2-2
v_gene: TRBV3-1/TRBV3-2
CDR3aa: CASDDGKNTGELFF

abundance: -
j_gene: TRBJ1-1
v_gene: TRBV2
CDR3aa: CASSPEGAYTEAFF

abundance: -
j_gene: TRBJ1-2
v_gene: TRBV3-1/TRBV3-2
CDR3aa: CASSQDQAAHYGYTF

abundance: -
j_gene: TRBJ1-1
v_gene: TRBV4-2
CDR3aa: CASSQGGVNTEAFF

abundance: -
j_gene: TRBJ1-5
v_gene: TRBV27
CDR3aa: CASSLSPQGASNQPQHF

abundance: few
j_gene: TRBJ2-5
v_gene: TRBV7-9
CDR3aa: CASSLYATAGKETQYF

abundance: -
j_gene: TRBJ2-1
v_gene: TRBV27
CDR3aa: CASSLDYRSYNEQFF

abundance: few
j_gene: TRBJ1-1
v_gene: TRBV7-2
CDR3aa: CASSLGVGANTEAFF

abundance: once
j_gene: TRBJ2-3
v_gene: TRBV3-1/TRBV3-2
CDR3aa: CASSQVGDTQYF

abundance: -
j_gene: TRBJ1-6
v_gene: TRBV10-3
CDR3aa: CAISEHRDPSPLHF

abundance: once
j_gene: TRBJ2-7
v_gene: TRBV10-3
CDR3aa: CAVGSGASPYEQYF

abundance: -
j_gene: TRBJ1-2
v_gene: TRBV19
CDR3aa: CASSSRWDKGYTF

abundance: -
j_gene: TRBJ1-1
v_gene: TRBV7-8
CDR3aa: CASSLAAGGTEAFF

abundance: -
j_gene: TRBJ2-3
v_gene: TRBV27
CDR3aa: CASSLSGAARSDTQYF

abundance: -
j_gene: TRBJ1-3
v_gene: TRBV5-1
CDR3aa: CASSLGGISGNTIYF